The rows below give T cell receptor beta chains drawn from one sample of a study of neoadjuvant nivolumab and ipilimumab in lung cancer. Sequencing was performed with immunoSEQ multiplex PCR; in TCRdb, only in-frame clones are kept and a portion is missing. The data show around 7,700 clones, with more than 75% seen just once and approximately 7.1% held by the top ten. Sequenced here: adjacent normal lung tissue, sampled after neoadjuvant nivolumab, alone or with ipilimumab, at or shortly before surgery. Receptors originate from an adult with non-small cell lung cancer. Both conserved end residues are part of each CDR3. The order of the fields is J gene, D gene, clone size, V gene, CDR3 protein, CDR3 DNA. D genes are given only for firm matches. A row's size may be missing; if present it is once, few, many or a size class.

TRBJ1-1,.,.,TRBV30,CAWSAGANTEAFF,TGTGCCTGGAGTGCAGGGGCGAACACTGAAGCTTTCTTT
TRBJ2-1,TRBD2,.,TRBV6-1,CAHGRQINEQFF,TGTGCCCACGGGAGGCAGATCAATGAGCAGTTCTTC
TRBJ1-4,.,once,TRBV15,CATSRDRASGEKLFF,TGTGCCACCAGCAGAGATAGAGCGAGTGGGGAAAAACTGTTTTTT
TRBJ1-1,.,once,TRBV5-4,CASSLVNPNTEAFF,TGTGCCAGCAGCTTGGTTAACCCGAACACTGAAGCTTTCTTT
TRBJ2-5,.,.,TRBV11-3,CASSPGTDTQETQYF,TGTGCCAGCAGCCCAGGGACGGATACCCAAGAGACCCAGTACTTC
TRBJ2-7,.,once,TRBV11-2,CASSLVRGLSYEQYF,TGTGCCAGCAGCTTAGTTCGGGGGCTCTCCTACGAGCAGTACTTC
TRBJ1-2,.,.,TRBV5-1,CASSPGGAETDGYTF,TGCGCCAGCAGCCCTGGGGGTGCGGAGACCGATGGCTACACCTTC
TRBJ1-1,.,.,TRBV6-5,CASSYSAQAGGEAFF,TGTGCCAGCAGTTACTCCGCCCAGGCCGGGGGTGAAGCTTTCTTT
TRBJ1-6,.,.,TRBV5-1,CASSLDSGAGPLHF,TGCGCCAGCAGCTTGGATTCAGGGGCAGGACCCCTCCACTTT
TRBJ2-1,TRBD1,.,TRBV6-5,CASSGDRGKERLQFF,TGTGCCAGCAGTGGGGACAGGGGCAAGGAACGCTTGCAGTTCTTC
TRBJ2-3,TRBD2,.,TRBV30,CAWSVAGGPADTQYF,TGTGCCTGGAGTGTGGCGGGGGGGCCAGCAGATACGCAGTATTTT
TRBJ2-5,.,.,TRBV18,CASLTNLGTQYF,TGTGCCAGCTTAACAAACCTGGGGACCCAGTACTTC
TRBJ2-7,TRBD1,.,TRBV5-1,CASSVDRSYEQYF,TGCGCCAGCAGCGTGGACAGGTCGTACGAGCAGTACTTC
TRBJ1-1,.,.,TRBV9,CASSVGTSTEAFF,TGTGCCAGCAGCGTAGGGACATCCACTGAAGCTTTCTTT
TRBJ1-1,.,.,TRBV14,CASSQDPQKRRAGAFF,TGTGCCAGCAGCCAAGATCCTCAAAAGCGACGGGCTGGGGCTTTCTTT
TRBJ1-1,TRBD1,.,TRBV5-1,CASSRQTGDTEAFF,TGCGCCAGCAGCCGACAGACAGGGGACACTGAAGCTTTCTTT